This passage covers 16 T cell receptor beta chains from one sample sequenced in a study of cytomegalovirus exposure and HLA in healthy donors. With 60 Vbeta and 13 Jbeta primers, the PCR was carried out. Only in-frame clones appear in the TCRdb table, and some are missing; sequencing was by immunoSEQ multiplex PCR. This sample carries 180,000 or so clones, approximately 84% of them seen once, and the ten largest clones take about 2.6%. What was sequenced was PBMCs. The receptors originated from a female donor in good health and CMV-seronegative.

This clone ranks as medium-sized. This chain connects TRBV4-2 to TRBJ2-1; D unclear. V lost 2 bases and J 6 bases, leaving 11 bases between the germline ends. This CDR3 comprises 14 residues. Germline V gene sequence: CDR1 LGHNA, CDR2 YNFKEQ. CDR3 DNA sequence: TGTGCCAGCAGCCAATGGGCAGATCTCAATGAGCAGTTCTTC. This encodes CASSQWADLNEQFF.

There are a few counts of this clone. The chain has TRBV30 and TRBJ2-7, with 10 bases lining up with TRBD2. Germline V gene lookup returns CDR1 GTSNPN and CDR2 SVGIG (reference sequence). V lost 5 bases to trimming and J lost 2 bases; unmatched junction nucleotides: 9. The CDR3 has 15 residues. CDR3 amino acids: CAWQVAGGSTYEQYF. Here the CDR3 DNA reads TGTGCCTGGCAGGTAGCGGGAGGAAGCACCTACGAGCAGTACTTC.

The V gene is TRBV7-2, the J gene TRBJ2-1, with 7 bases that match TRBD2. This CDR3 comprises 15 residues. Unmatched junction bases numbered 5, after V lost 1 base and J lost 5 bases. The germline gives CDR1 SGHTA, CDR2 FQGNSA. The CDR3 protein is CASSLVGGPDNEQFF. The CDR3 nucleotides read TGTGCCAGCAGCTTAGTGGGAGGGCCCGACAATGAGCAGTTCTTC.

This clone has more than one count but fewer than ten. This chain connects TRBV4-1 to TRBJ1-1; no reliable D call. Trimming stripped 1 base from V and 8 bases from J, with 11 bases between. CDR1 is MGHRA and CDR2 is YSYEKL in the germline V gene. There are 13 residues in the CDR3. The DNA for the CDR3 is TGCGCCAGCAGCCAAGTCTACAGCGGAGAAGCTTTCTTT. Residues: CASSQVYSGEAFF.

The chain is built from TRBV5-1 and TRBJ1-2; 7 nucleotides line up with TRBD1. Unmatched junction bases numbered 11, after V lost 9 bases and J lost 3 bases. CDR3 length equals 14 residues. Germline lookup yields CDR1 SGHRS and CDR2 YFSETQ. The CDR3 loop is CATRQGSEDYGYTF. CDR3 nucleotide sequence: TGCGCCACCCGACAGGGTTCCGAGGACTATGGCTACACCTTC. Full variable domain (remainder filled in from reference TRBV5-1 and TRBJ1-2): KAGVTQTPRYLIKTRGQQVTLSCSPISGHRSVSWYQQTPGQGLQFLFEYFSETQRNKGNFPGRFSGRQFSNSRSEMNVSTLELGDSALYLCATRQGSEDYGYTFGSGTRLTVV.

The chain is built from TRBV7-9 and TRBJ2-5; TRBD2 is a possible D gene (6 bases). The germline V and J ends were trimmed by 8 bases and 3 bases, with 16 bases remaining between them. Germline loops: CDR1 SEHNR, CDR2 FQNEAQ (reference sequence). The CDR3 is 14 residues long. In DNA form, the CDR3 reads TGTGCCAGCGTGATTGGGAGGAGAGAAGAGACCCAGTACTTC. Translated, it gives CASVIGRREETQYF.

V gene TRBV7-9 combines with J gene TRBJ2-1, with 9 bases lining up with TRBD1. The J segment lost 5 bases and the V segment lost 3 bases, leaving 5 bases of the junction unmatched. CDR1 and CDR2 (germline): SEHNR, FQNEAQ (reference sequence). The CDR3 spans 15 residues. CDR3 sequence (DNA): TGTGCCAGCAGCTTGATTGGGACAGGGAACAATGAGCAGTTCTTC. Encoded protein: CASSLIGTGNNEQFF.

This chain uses TRBV15 with TRBJ2-6, with D perhaps matching TRBD2 (5 bases). Germline V gives CDR1 LNHNV, CDR2 YYDKDF (reference sequence). The CDR3 contains 16 residues. V gave up 1 base and J gave up 3 bases, with 10 bases separating them. The CDR3 DNA sequence: TGTGCCACCAGCAGAGGGCCTGGGAGTGGGGCCAACGTCCTGACTTTC. Its protein is CATSRGPGSGANVLTF. The full variable domain, in which reference TRBV15 and TRBJ2-6 provide the parts outside the CDR3, is DAMVIQNPRYQVTQFGKPVTLSCSQTLNHNVMYWYQQKSSQAPKLLFHYYDKDFNNEADTPDNFQSRRPNTSFCFLDIRSPGLGDTAMYLCATSRGPGSGANVLTFGAGSRLTVL.

V usage is TRBV7-8 and J usage is TRBJ2-2; perhaps TRBD2 as D (6 bases). Germline CDR1 and CDR2: SGHVS and FQNEAQ. The CDR3 contains 15 residues. V lost 0 bases to trimming and J lost 6 bases, with 11 bases between them. DNA for the CDR3: TGTGCCAGCAGCTTAGCGGTAATAGCGGCCGGGGAGCTGTTTTTT. The encoded protein is CASSLAVIAAGELFF.

This rearrangement joins TRBV2 to TRBJ2-5; possibly TRBD1 for D (6 bases). The J call may be wrong; the DNA end is better matched by TRBJ2-7. Germline CDR1 is SNHLY and CDR2 is FYNNEI. The CDR3 runs 12 residues. CDR3 DNA sequence: TGTGCCAGCCTGGACAGTATCTACGAGCAGTACTTC. Protein product: CASLDSIYEQYF.

This clone was counted once. This rearrangement joins TRBV27 to TRBJ1-1, with 7 bases fitting TRBD1. V was clipped by 1 base and J by 0 bases; unmatched bases: 8. Germline V gene sequence: CDR1 MNHEY, CDR2 SMNVEV (reference sequence). CDR3 length equals 17 residues. The CDR3, as DNA: TGTGCCAGCAGTTTATGGGGAAACAGGGGCCTGAACACTGAAGCTTTCTTT. Its protein is CASSLWGNRGLNTEAFF.

This clone was detected only once. The chain uses TRBV18 and TRBJ2-2; 8 bases are shared with TRBD2. The CDR3 extends over 14 amino acids. V trimming: 3 bases; J trimming: 8 bases; junction bases outside the gene matches: 5. Germline V lookup: CDR1 KGHSH, CDR2 LQKENI. The CDR3 DNA is TGTGCCAGCTCACCGGGACTAGTGTCTGGGGAGCTGTTTTTT. Translated: CASSPGLVSGELFF.

The rearrangement uses TRBV6-7 and TRBJ1-2; D ambiguous. TRBV6-7 is an ORF, and what it does is uncertain. Trimming shortened V by 1 base and J by 4 bases, and 25 bases separated the two germline ends. CDR3 length equals 19 residues. The DNA of the CDR3 is TGTGCCAGCAGTTACTTACTCGCGGGCAGCGTCCCTCCTCTCTATGGCTACACCTTC. Encoded protein: CASSYLLAGSVPPLYGYTF.

The chain carries TRBV4-1 and TRBJ1-1; 7 nucleotides agree with TRBD1. V lost 2 bases, J lost 3 bases, and 3 bases stayed unmatched. Germline loops: CDR1 MGHRA, CDR2 YSYEKL. The CDR3 runs to 14 residues. Here the CDR3 DNA reads TGCGCCAGCAGCCAAAGTCAGGGGGACACTGAAGCTTTCTTT. Translating it yields CASSQSQGDTEAFF.

The rearrangement links TRBV2 to TRBJ1-2; tentative D call: TRBD1 (5 bases). Germline V gene data show CDR1 as SNHLY and CDR2 as FYNNEI. This CDR3 contains 16 residues. V lost 6 bases to trimming and J lost 7 bases, with 24 bases between them. This CDR3 is CASSPGRGGGRGGYTF. The CDR3 nucleotides are TGTGCCAGCAGCCCTGGGCGCGGGGGGGGGAGAGGTGGCTACACCTTC.

The chain links TRBV7-6 to TRBJ2-1; 7 bases align to TRBD2. CDR3 length: 15 amino acids. After removal of 0 bases from V and 8 bases from J, the junction contained 7 bases not matched to a gene. The germline V gene has CDR1 SGHVS and CDR2 FNYEAQ. This CDR3 reads CASSLAGGEADEQFF. The CDR3 nucleotides read TGTGCCAGCAGCTTAGCGGGGGGGGAGGCCGATGAGCAGTTCTTC.